These T cell receptor beta chains were read from a single sample in a study of graft-versus-host responses after intestinal transplantation. Their antigens remain unidentified. The method was immunoSEQ multiplex PCR; TCRdb's version includes in-frame clones alone and lacks a portion of them. The data hold 80,000 to 95,000 clones, with just over 90% observed a single time. The material sequenced was unstimulated CD8+ T cells sorted from spleen or lymph node cells, taken before intestinal transplant. These receptors were collected from a human donor who received an intestinal transplant. Both conserved end residues are part of each CDR3. The D gene is left open where the match is weak. A row's size may be missing; if present it is once, few, many or a size class.

J	D	size	length	V	CDR3	DNA
TRBJ2-1	TRBD2	-	16	TRBV7-6	CASSQTSGGLYNEQFF	TGTGCCAGCAGCCAAACTAGCGGGGGGCTATACAATGAGCAGTTCTTC
TRBJ2-1	-	-	18	TRBV5-1	CASSLARGGTSSYNEQFF	TGCGCCAGCAGCTTAGCTCGAGGGGGTACCAGCTCCTACAATGAGCAGTTCTTC
TRBJ1-6	-	-	16	TRBV5-4	CASSLVGFLYNSPLHF	TGTGCCAGCAGCTTGGTCGGCTTCCTCTATAATTCACCCCTCCACTTT
TRBJ1-2	TRBD1	-	17	TRBV27	CASSSNPSGTGRGGYTF	TGTGCCAGCAGTTCCAATCCTTCCGGGACAGGAAGGGGTGGCTACACCTTC
TRBJ2-3	-	-	10	TRBV11-2	CASSAESQYF	TGTGCCAGCAGCGCAGAGTCGCAGTATTTT
TRBJ2-7	-	-	14	TRBV27	CASSLGGGKYEQYF	TGTGCCAGCAGTTTAGGAGGGGGCAAGTACGAGCAGTACTTC
TRBJ1-2	-	-	14	TRBV5-4	CATAADRTNYGYTF	TGTGCCACTGCAGCCGACAGGACCAACTATGGCTACACCTTC
TRBJ2-3	-	once	16	TRBV7-9	CASSFGGDSGTDTQYF	TGTGCCAGCAGCTTTGGAGGGGATAGTGGCACAGATACGCAGTATTTT
TRBJ2-5	-	-	15	TRBV5-1	CASSLEGDTQETQYF	TGCGCCAGCAGCTTGGAGGGGGACACCCAAGAGACCCAGTACTTC
TRBJ1-6	-	-	15	TRBV6-5	CASSYYWETDSPLHF	TGTGCCAGCAGTTACTATTGGGAGACCGATTCACCCCTCCACTTT
TRBJ2-1	-	-	14	TRBV27	CASSWRVGYNEQFF	TGTGCCAGCAGTTGGCGGGTAGGCTACAATGAGCAGTTCTTC
TRBJ2-7	-	-	13	TRBV4-1	CASSQRPDYEQYF	TGCGCCAGCAGCCAAAGGCCAGACTACGAGCAGTACTTC
TRBJ1-2	-	-	13	TRBV15	CATSVAGDRGYTF	TGTGCCACCAGCGTGGCAGGGGATCGGGGCTACACCTTC
TRBJ2-7	TRBD2	-	16	TRBV13	CASSLHGGGPSYEQYF	TGTGCCAGCAGCTTACACGGCGGGGGGCCGTCCTACGAGCAGTACTTC
TRBJ1-2	-	-	15	TRBV9	CASSTPGGGGYGYTF	TGTGCCAGCAGCACACCCGGAGGAGGTGGCTATGGCTACACCTTC
TRBJ1-2	-	-	14	TRBV6-5	CASMGTGPNYGYTF	TGTGCCAGCATGGGAACAGGCCCTAACTATGGCTACACCTTC
TRBJ2-7	-	-	14	TRBV6-5	CASSYLDGAYEQYF	TGTGCCAGCAGTTACTTGGACGGAGCCTACGAGCAGTACTTC
TRBJ2-5	TRBD1	-	16	TRBV15	CATSNSDRGLIETQYF	TGTGCCACCAGCAATTCGGACAGGGGGTTGATAGAGACCCAGTACTTC
TRBJ2-1	TRBD1	-	15	TRBV5-1	CASSWIQGASNEQFF	TGCGCCAGCAGCTGGATCCAGGGGGCAAGTAATGAGCAGTTCTTC
TRBJ2-5	-	-	15	TRBV13	CASSPPGHLQETQYF	TGTGCCAGCAGCCCGCCGGGACACCTCCAAGAGACCCAGTACTTC
TRBJ1-6	TRBD1	-	16	TRBV9	CASSPGQSSYNSPLHF	TGTGCCAGCAGCCCGGGACAGAGCTCCTATAATTCACCCCTCCACTTT
TRBJ1-6	-	-	15	TRBV7-3	CASSSEGELATPLHF	TGTGCCAGCAGCTCTGAGGGGGAGCTGGCTACACCCCTCCACTTT
TRBJ1-1	-	-	14	TRBV27	CASSSLPATTEAFF	TGTGCCAGCAGTTCTTTACCGGCAACCACTGAAGCTTTCTTT
TRBJ1-3	-	-	17	TRBV19	CASSIGPGISSGNTIYF	TGTGCCAGTAGTATCGGACCGGGTATAAGCTCTGGAAACACCATATATTTT
TRBJ2-7	-	-	19	TRBV7-5	CVRSSAGPRTVGRGYEQYF	TGTGTCAGAAGCTCCGCCGGACCCCGGACAGTGGGGCGAGGGTACGAGCAGTACTTC
TRBJ2-7	TRBD1	-	17	TRBV10-3	CAISDTNRGREAYEQYF	TGTGCCATCAGTGATACCAACAGGGGGCGTGAAGCCTACGAGCAGTACTTC
TRBJ2-3	-	-	14	TRBV5-5	CASSSWVGADTQYF	TGTGCCAGCAGCTCCTGGGTCGGCGCAGATACGCAGTATTTT
TRBJ2-7	-	-	13	TRBV11-2	CASSLAFRREQYF	TGTGCCAGCAGCTTAGCCTTTAGGAGGGAGCAGTACTTC
TRBJ1-1	-	-	12	TRBV5-6	CASSLGLGEAFF	TGTGCCAGCAGCTTGGGACTGGGTGAAGCTTTCTTT
TRBJ2-7	TRBD1	-	16	TRBV4-1	CASSQLPGQGTYEQYF	TGCGCCAGCAGCCAGTTACCGGGACAGGGGACCTACGAGCAGTACTTC
TRBJ2-1	-	-	15	TRBV18	CASSLELLGGNEQFF	TGTGCCAGCTCACTCGAGTTGTTGGGTGGAAATGAGCAGTTCTTC
TRBJ1-3	-	-	13	TRBV29-1	CSATFNHGNTIYF	TGCAGCGCGACGTTCAACCACGGAAACACCATATATTTT
TRBJ2-7	-	-	14	TRBV19	CASSTPGHFYEQYF	TGTGCCAGTAGTACGCCGGGACATTTCTACGAGCAGTACTTC
TRBJ1-2	TRBD1	-	16	TRBV19	CASSIFVTGGADGYTF	TGTGCCAGTAGTATCTTCGTAACAGGGGGCGCGGATGGCTACACCTTC
TRBJ2-2	TRBD2	-	16	TRBV9	CASSAPGGGNTGELFF	TGTGCCAGCAGCGCCCCTGGGGGGGGGAACACCGGGGAGCTGTTTTTT
TRBJ2-4	-	-	13	TRBV7-9	CASSARAADIQYF	TGTGCCAGCAGCGCCAGGGCAGCTGACATTCAGTACTTC
TRBJ2-2	TRBD2	-	16	TRBV10-3	CAISGLAGGGTGELFF	TGTGCCATCAGCGGACTAGCGGGGGGTGGCACCGGGGAGCTGTTTTTT
TRBJ1-5	-	-	14	TRBV5-1	CASSLGLDSQPQHF	TGCGCCAGCAGCTTGGGCCTAGATAGTCAGCCCCAGCATTTT
TRBJ2-7	TRBD1	-	14	TRBV6-1	CASSDWTGSYEQYF	TGTGCCAGCAGTGATTGGACAGGGTCCTACGAGCAGTACTTC
TRBJ2-3	TRBD1	-	12	TRBV6-1	CANGQVGDTQYF	TGTGCCAACGGACAGGTCGGCGATACGCAGTATTTT
TRBJ2-5	-	-	15	TRBV7-9	CASSSGQTLRETQYF	TGTGCCAGCAGCTCGGGCCAAACGCTCCGCGAGACCCAGTACTTC
TRBJ2-7	TRBD2	-	15	TRBV6-5	CASSYGTSGTYEQYF	TGTGCCAGCAGTTACGGGACTAGCGGTACCTACGAGCAGTACTTC
TRBJ2-7	-	-	15	TRBV13	CASSFNGAVVYEQYF	TGTGCCAGCAGCTTCAACGGGGCGGTCGTTTACGAGCAGTACTTC
TRBJ1-1	-	-	17	TRBV19	CASSISLDNWANTEAFF	TGTGCCAGTAGTATCAGTTTGGACAATTGGGCGAACACTGAAGCTTTCTTT
TRBJ1-5	TRBD1	-	16	TRBV19	CASIRKGDRRNQPQHF	TGTGCCAGTATTCGCAAGGGGGACAGGCGCAATCAGCCCCAGCATTTT
TRBJ2-1	-	once	14	TRBV7-2	CASSLAGAYNEQFF	TGTGCCAGCAGCTTAGCGGGGGCCTACAATGAGCAGTTCTTC
TRBJ1-2	-	-	14	TRBV5-1	CASSLEGPTYGYTF	TGCGCCAGCAGCTTAGAGGGCCCTACGTATGGCTACACCTTC
TRBJ2-7	-	-	15	TRBV15	CATSRDQGSSYEQYF	TGTGCCACCAGCAGAGATCAGGGGAGCTCCTACGAGCAGTACTTC
TRBJ2-3	TRBD2	-	16	TRBV4-1	CASSPLAGGETDTQYF	TGCGCCAGCAGCCCCCTAGCGGGAGGTGAAACAGATACGCAGTATTTT
TRBJ2-2	TRBD1	-	14	TRBV5-6	CASSFGTGAGELFF	TGTGCCAGCAGCTTCGGGACAGGGGCCGGGGAGCTGTTTTTT